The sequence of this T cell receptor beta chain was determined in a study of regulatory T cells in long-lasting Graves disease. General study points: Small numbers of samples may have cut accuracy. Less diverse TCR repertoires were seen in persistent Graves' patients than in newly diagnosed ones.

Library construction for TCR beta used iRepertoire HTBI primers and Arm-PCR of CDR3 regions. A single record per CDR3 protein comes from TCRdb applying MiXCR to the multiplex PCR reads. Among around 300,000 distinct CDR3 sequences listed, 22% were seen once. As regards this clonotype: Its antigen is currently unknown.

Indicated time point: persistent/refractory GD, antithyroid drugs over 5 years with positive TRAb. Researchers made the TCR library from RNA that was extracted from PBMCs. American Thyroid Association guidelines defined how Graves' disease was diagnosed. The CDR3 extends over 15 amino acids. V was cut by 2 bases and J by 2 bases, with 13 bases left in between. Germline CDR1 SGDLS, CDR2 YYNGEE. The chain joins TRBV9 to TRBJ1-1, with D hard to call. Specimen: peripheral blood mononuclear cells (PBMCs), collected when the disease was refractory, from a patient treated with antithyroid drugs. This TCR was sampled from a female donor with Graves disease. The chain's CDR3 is CASSVSGTFNTEAFF. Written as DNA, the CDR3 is TGTGCCAGCAGCGTCTCCGGTACCTTTAACACTGAAGCTTTCTTT.